This TCR beta chain appears in the sequencing data of a study of cytomegalovirus exposure and HLA in healthy donors. Study-level information: Genotyping showed around 80% of a few hundred donors falling in the Caucasian-associated ancestry cluster. Overall study findings and caveats: Several of the most significant clusters appeared, in a later analysis, to be linked to common viral pathogens. Some TCR beta chains (164 of them) were listed as cytomegalovirus-associated.

13 Jbeta primers and 60 Vbeta primers were used for the PCR. Generated by immunoSEQ multiplex PCR, the TCRdb table keeps only in-frame clones and is missing some. The repertoire holds 95,000 to 150,000 clones, with roughly 78% as singletons. V dropped 3 bases and J dropped 2 bases, with 13 bases sitting between them. This CDR3 is built from 15 residues. Germline loops: CDR1 SGHTA, CDR2 FQGNSA. The sample holds one count of this clone. What it binds is not known. The specimen was PBMCs. The TCR comes from a man aged 25 to 40 in good health and CMV-seronegative. This rearrangement joins TRBV7-2 to TRBJ1-1, with D unclear. The CDR3 sequence is CASSFAATVNTEAFF. In DNA form, the CDR3 reads TGTGCCAGCAGCTTTGCTGCTACAGTTAACACTGAAGCTTTCTTT.